Each of the 11 T cell receptor beta chains below was sequenced from the same sample in a study of CD8+ T cells in alopecia areata. Sequencing relied on a cDNA template that was reverse transcribed from extracted RNA. Libraries were prepared by immunoSEQ multiplex PCR; TCRdb keeps only in-frame clonotypes and omits some of them. Altogether about 130,000 clones are present, around 60% being singletons, with the ten largest covering 4.5%. The input for sequencing was CD4+ T cells sorted from blood, taken at week 0. These receptor sequences come from a human donor with alopecia areata.

This clone was detected once. Distinct nucleotide sequences in the sample also encode this CDR3. V is TRBV7-8 and J is TRBJ2-7, with TRBD2 matching 14 bases. V lost 3 bases to trimming and J lost 3 bases; unmatched junction nucleotides: 4. Looked up from germline, CDR1 is SGHVS and CDR2 is FQNEAQ. The CDR3 is 16 amino acids. In DNA, the CDR3 is TGTGCCAGCAGCTTGGGGGGACTAGCGGGAGTCTACGAGCAGTACTTC. Amino acid sequence: CASSLGGLAGVYEQYF. The whole variable domain, filled in from reference TRBV7-8 and TRBJ2-7, reads GAGVSQSPRYKVAKRGQDVALRCDPISGHVSLFWYQQALGQGPEFLTYFQNEAQLDKSGLPSDRFFAERPEGSVSTLKIQRTQQEDSAVYLCASSLGGLAGVYEQYFGPGTRLTVT.

The genes are TRBV12-5 and TRBJ2-3, with D perhaps matching TRBD1 or TRBD2 (5 bases each). V shed 2 bases and J shed 2 bases, with 11 bases lying between them. The CDR3 sequence is 15 residues long. From germline, CDR1 is LGHNT and CDR2 FRNRAP. The CDR3 DNA reads TGTGCTAGTGGTTTGTCTGGGACCTCCACAGATACGCAGTATTTT. This sequence encodes CASGLSGTSTDTQYF. Complete variable domain (other parts from reference TRBV12-5 and TRBJ2-3): DARVTQTPRHKVTEMGQEVTMRCQPILGHNTVFWYRQTMMQGLELLAYFRNRAPLDDSGMPKDRFSAEMPDATLATLKIQPSEPRDSAVYFCASGLSGTSTDTQYFGPGTRLTVL.

J is TRBJ2-7 and V is TRBV4-1; 7 nucleotides agree with TRBD2. CDR3 length: 15 residues. Germline lookup yields CDR1 MGHRA and CDR2 YSYEKL. V lost 6 bases to trimming and J lost 3 bases; unmatched junction nucleotides: 11. CDR3 residues: CASSAGSGIYYEQYF. The CDR3 DNA is TGCGCCAGCAGTGCTGGCAGCGGGATATACTACGAGCAGTACTTC.

DNA of the CDR3: TGTGCCAGCAGCTCCAGGGGTCGAAGCTCCTACGAGCAGTACTTC. Amino acid sequence: CASSSRGRSSYEQYF. The V call is TRBV7-2, the J call TRBJ2-7; possible D gene TRBD1, 6 bases. Germline CDR1 is SGHTA and CDR2 is FQGNSA. The CDR3 length is 15 residues. Trimming left V 4 bases short and J 0 bases short, with 13 bases between.

The chain carries TRBV4-3 and TRBJ1-3; D remains ambiguous. The germline V and J ends were trimmed by 0 bases and 4 bases, with 7 bases remaining between them. The CDR3 spans 14 residues. From germline, CDR1 is LGHNA and CDR2 YSLEER. CDR3 residues: CASSQEYSGNTIYF. The CDR3 nucleotides are TGCGCCAGCAGCCAAGAATACAGCGGAAACACCATATATTTT.

The gene calls are TRBV4-1 and TRBJ2-5; 7 positions agree with TRBD1. Trimming removed 4 bases from V and 4 bases from J; junction bases left unmatched: 9. CDR3 length: 15 amino acids. In germline, CDR1 is MGHRA, CDR2 YSYEKL. The CDR3 bases are TGCGCCAGCAGCCGCTACCAGACAGGGTTAGAGACCCAGTACTTC. It encodes CASSRYQTGLETQYF.

This rearrangement joins TRBV5-1 to TRBJ2-3; D might be TRBD2 (6 bases). The V gene lost 9 bases and the J gene lost 0 bases, with 20 bases spanning the gap. The CDR3 extends over 16 amino acids. Germline V gene lookup returns CDR1 SGHRS and CDR2 YFSETQ. The CDR3 nucleotides read TGCGCCACCCGTCCTGGAGGGAGTGGGAGCACAGATACGCAGTATTTT. This translates into CATRPGGSGSTDTQYF.

This clone was recorded once. The genes are TRBV4-2 and TRBJ1-5; weak D call: TRBD1 (5 bases). There are 14 residues in the CDR3. V was shortened by 0 bases and J by 9 bases, with 12 bases between the two germline ends. Germline loops: CDR1 LGHNA, CDR2 YNFKEQ. The CDR3 loop is CASSQDSAGGPQHF. For the CDR3, the DNA is TGTGCCAGCAGCCAAGATTCGGCCGGGGGGCCCCAGCATTTT.

The chain has TRBV9 and TRBJ2-1; D remains unclear. Trimming took 1 base from V and 0 from J, leaving 8 bases between them. This CDR3 contains 15 residues. Germline CDR1 SGDLS, CDR2 YYNGEE. The CDR3 protein is CASSVQSSSYNEQFF. CDR3 in DNA: TGTGCCAGCAGCGTACAGTCGAGCTCCTACAATGAGCAGTTCTTC.

V is TRBV18 and J is TRBJ2-6; D gene unclear. Germline V lookup: CDR1 KGHSH, CDR2 LQKENI. CDR3 length equals 15 residues. V shed 1 base and J shed 0 bases, with 4 bases lying between them. The CDR3 sequence: CASSPLGSGANVLTF. The CDR3 coding sequence is TGTGCCAGCTCACCACTTGGCTCTGGGGCCAACGTCCTGACTTTC.

This chain uses TRBV4-1 with TRBJ2-5; tentatively, D is TRBD2 (7 bases). The V gene's germline CDR1 is MGHRA and CDR2 YSYEKL. V lost 0 bases and J 2 bases, leaving 25 bases between the germline ends. The CDR3 spans 20 residues. CDR3 coding DNA: TGCGCCAGCAGCCAAGATAATGGGCTAGGGGGGGTAGGGGAACAAGAGACCCAGTACTTC. It yields the protein CASSQDNGLGGVGEQETQYF.